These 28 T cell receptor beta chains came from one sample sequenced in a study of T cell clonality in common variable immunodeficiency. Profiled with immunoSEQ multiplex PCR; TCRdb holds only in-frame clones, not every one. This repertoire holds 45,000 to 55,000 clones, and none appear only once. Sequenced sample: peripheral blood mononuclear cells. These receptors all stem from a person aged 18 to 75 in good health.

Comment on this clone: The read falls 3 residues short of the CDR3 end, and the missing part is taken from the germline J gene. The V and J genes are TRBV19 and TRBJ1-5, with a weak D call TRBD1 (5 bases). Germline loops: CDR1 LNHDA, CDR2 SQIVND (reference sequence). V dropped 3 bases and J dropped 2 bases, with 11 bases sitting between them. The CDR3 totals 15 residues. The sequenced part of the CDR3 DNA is TGTGCCAGTAGTATGGTGCGGGGACGCAATCAGCCC. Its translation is CASSMVRGRNQP. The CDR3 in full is CASSMVRGRNQPQHF.

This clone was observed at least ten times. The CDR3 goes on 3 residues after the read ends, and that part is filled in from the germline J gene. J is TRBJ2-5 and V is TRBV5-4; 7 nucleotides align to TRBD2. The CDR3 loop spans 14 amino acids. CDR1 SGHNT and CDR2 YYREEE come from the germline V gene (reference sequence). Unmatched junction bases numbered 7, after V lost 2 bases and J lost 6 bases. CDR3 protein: CASSFLGGVKTQYF. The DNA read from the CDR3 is TGTGCCAGCAGCTTCCTGGGGGGGGTAAAGACC.

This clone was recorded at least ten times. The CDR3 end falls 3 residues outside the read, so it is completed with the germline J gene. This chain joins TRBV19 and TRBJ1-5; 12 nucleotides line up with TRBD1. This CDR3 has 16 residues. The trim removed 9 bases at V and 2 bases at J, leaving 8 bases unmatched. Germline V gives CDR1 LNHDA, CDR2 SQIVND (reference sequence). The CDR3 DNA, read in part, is TGTGCCAGCGCCGGGACAGGGGGCTCGGGCAATCAGCCC. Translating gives CASAGTGGSGNQP. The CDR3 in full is CASAGTGGSGNQPQHF.

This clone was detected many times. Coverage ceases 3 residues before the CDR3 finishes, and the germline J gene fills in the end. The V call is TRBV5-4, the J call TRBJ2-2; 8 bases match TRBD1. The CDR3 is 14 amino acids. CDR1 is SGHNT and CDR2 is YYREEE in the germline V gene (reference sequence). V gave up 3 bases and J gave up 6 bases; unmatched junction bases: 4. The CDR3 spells CASSSDRAPGELFF. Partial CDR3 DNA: TGTGCCAGCAGCTCGGACAGGGCCCCCGGGGAG.

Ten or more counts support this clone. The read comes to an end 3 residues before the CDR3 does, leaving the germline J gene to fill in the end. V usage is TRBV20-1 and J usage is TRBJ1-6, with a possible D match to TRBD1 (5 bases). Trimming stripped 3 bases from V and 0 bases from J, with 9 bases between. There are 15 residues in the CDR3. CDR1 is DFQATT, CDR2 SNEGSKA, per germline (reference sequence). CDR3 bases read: TGCAGTGCTAGGAGGACACCCTCCTATAATTCACCC. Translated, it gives CSARRTPSYNSP. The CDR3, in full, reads CSARRTPSYNSPLHF.

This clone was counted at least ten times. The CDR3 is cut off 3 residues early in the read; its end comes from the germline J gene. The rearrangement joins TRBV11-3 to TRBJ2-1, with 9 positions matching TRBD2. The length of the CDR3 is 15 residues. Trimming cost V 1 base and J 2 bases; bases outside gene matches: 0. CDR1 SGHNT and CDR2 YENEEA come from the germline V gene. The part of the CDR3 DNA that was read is TGTGCCAGCAGCTTAGGACTAGCGGCCTACAATGAG. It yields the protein CASSLGLAAYNE. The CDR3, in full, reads CASSLGLAAYNEQFF. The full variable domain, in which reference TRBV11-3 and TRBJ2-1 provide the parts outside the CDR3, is EAGVVQSPRYKIIEKKQPVAFWCNPISGHNTLYWYLQNLGQGPELLIRYENEEAVDDSQLPKDRFSAERLKGVDSTLKIQPAELGDSAVYLCASSLGLAAYNEQFFGPGTRLTVL.

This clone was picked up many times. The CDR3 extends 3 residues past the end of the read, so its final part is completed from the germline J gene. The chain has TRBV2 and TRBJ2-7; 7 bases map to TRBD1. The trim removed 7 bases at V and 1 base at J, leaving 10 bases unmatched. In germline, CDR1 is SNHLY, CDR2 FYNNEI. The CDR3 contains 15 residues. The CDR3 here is CASTQGVALSYEQYF. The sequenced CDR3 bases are TGTGCCAGCACCCAGGGGGTCGCTCTATCCTACGAG.

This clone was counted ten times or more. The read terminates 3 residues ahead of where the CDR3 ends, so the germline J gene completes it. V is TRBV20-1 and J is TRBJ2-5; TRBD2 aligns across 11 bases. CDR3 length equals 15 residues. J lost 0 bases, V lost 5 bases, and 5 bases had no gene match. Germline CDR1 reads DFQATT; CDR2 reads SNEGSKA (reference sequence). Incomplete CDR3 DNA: TGCAGTGCTCTAGCGACTAGCGGGGACCAAGAGACC. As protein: CSALATSGDQET. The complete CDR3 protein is CSALATSGDQETQYF.

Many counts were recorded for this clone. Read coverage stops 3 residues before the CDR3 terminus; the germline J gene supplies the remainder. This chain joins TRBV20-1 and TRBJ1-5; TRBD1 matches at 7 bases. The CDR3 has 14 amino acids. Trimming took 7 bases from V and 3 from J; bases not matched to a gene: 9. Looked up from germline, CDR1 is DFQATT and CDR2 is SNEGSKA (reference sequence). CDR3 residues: CSVLRGPANQPQHF. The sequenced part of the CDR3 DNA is TGCAGTGTCCTAAGGGGGCCCGCCAATCAGCCC.

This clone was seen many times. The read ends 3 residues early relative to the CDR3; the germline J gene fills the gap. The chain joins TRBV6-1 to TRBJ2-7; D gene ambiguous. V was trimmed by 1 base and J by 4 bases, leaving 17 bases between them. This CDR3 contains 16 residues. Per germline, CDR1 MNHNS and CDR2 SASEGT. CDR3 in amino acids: CASSEEVSSRYYEQYF. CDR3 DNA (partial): TGTGCCAGCAGTGAAGAGGTTTCCTCACGATATTACGAG.

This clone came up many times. The chain's CDR3 is CASSSGYGYTF. Partial CDR3 DNA: TGTGCCAGCAGTTCGGGGTATGGC. This chain connects TRBV11-2 to TRBJ1-2; D is ambiguous. The DNA ends 3 residues before the CDR3 does, and the rest of the CDR3 is filled in from the germline J gene. This CDR3 has 11 residues. V lost 6 bases, J lost 5 bases, and 7 bases lay in between. Germline V gene lookup returns CDR1 SGHAT and CDR2 FQNNGV. Combining the CDR3 with reference TRBV11-2 and TRBJ1-2 gives the whole variable domain EAGVAQSPRYKIIEKRQSVAFWCNPISGHATLYWYQQILGQGPKLLIQFQNNGVVDDSQLPKDRFSAERLKGVDSTLKIQPAKLEDSAVYLCASSSGYGYTFGSGTRLTVV.

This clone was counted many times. The DNA read from the CDR3 is TGCAGTGCTAACCTACAGGGAGTTGGC. This codes for CSANLQGVG. The CDR3, in full, reads CSANLQGVGYTF. J is TRBJ1-2 and V is TRBV20-1, with a weak D call TRBD1 (6 bases). With the read ending 3 residues before the CDR3 end, the germline J gene is used to fill in that end. Per the germline V gene, CDR1 is DFQATT and CDR2 is SNEGSKA (reference sequence). The CDR3 covers 12 residues. The germline V and J ends were trimmed by 4 bases and 7 bases, with 13 bases remaining between them.

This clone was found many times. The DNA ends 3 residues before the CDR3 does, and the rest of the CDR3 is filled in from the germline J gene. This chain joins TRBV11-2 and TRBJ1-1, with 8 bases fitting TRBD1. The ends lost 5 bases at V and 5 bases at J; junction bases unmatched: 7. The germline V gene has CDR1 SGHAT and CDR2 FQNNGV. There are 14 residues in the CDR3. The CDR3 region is CASSLTGGLTEAFF. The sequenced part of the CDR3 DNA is TGTGCCAGCAGCCTCACAGGGGGTTTGACTGAA.

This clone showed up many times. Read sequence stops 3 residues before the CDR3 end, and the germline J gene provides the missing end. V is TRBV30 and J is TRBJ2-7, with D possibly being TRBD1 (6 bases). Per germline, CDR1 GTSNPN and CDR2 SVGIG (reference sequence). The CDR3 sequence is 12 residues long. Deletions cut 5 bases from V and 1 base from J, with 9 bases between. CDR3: CAWAQGSYEQYF. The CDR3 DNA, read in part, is TGTGCCTGGGCCCAGGGGTCCTACGAG.

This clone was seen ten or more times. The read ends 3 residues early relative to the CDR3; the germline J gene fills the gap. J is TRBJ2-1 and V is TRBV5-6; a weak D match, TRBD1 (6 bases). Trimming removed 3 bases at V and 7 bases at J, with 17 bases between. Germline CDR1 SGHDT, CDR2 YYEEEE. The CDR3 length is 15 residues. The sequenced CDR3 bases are TGTGCCAGCAGCTCACAGGGTATACTACGGAATGAG. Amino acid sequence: CASSSQGILRNE. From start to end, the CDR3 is CASSSQGILRNEQFF.

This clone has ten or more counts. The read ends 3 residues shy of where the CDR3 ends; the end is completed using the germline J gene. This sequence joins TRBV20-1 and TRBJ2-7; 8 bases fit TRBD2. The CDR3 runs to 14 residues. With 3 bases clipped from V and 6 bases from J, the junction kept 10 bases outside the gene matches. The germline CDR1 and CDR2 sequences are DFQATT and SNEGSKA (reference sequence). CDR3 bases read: TGCAGTGCTAGGTTAATAGCGGGATCGAGCGAG. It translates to CSARLIAGSSE. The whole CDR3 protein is CSARLIAGSSEQYF.

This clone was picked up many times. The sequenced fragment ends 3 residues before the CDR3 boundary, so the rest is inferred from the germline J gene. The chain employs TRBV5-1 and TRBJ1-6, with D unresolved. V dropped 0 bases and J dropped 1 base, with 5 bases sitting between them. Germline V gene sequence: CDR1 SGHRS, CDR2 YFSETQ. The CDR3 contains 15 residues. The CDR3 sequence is CASSLEGSYNSPLHF. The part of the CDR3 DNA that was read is TGCGCCAGCAGCTTGGAAGGTTCCTATAATTCACCC.

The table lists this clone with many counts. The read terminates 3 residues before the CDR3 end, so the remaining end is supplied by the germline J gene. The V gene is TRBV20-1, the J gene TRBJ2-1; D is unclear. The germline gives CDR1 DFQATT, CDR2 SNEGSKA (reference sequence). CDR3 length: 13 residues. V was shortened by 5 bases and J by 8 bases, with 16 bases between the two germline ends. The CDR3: CSASSFPEDEQFF. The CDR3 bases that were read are TGCAGTGCTTCATCCTTCCCCGAGGATGAG.

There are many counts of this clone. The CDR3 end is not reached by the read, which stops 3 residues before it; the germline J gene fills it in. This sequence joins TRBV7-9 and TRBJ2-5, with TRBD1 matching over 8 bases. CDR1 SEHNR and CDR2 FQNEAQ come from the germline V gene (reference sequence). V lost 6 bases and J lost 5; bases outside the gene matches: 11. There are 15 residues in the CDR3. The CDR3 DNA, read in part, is TGTGCCAGCAGTTATACCAGGGGGCCGGGGGAGACC. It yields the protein CASSYTRGPGET. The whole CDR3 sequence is CASSYTRGPGETQYF. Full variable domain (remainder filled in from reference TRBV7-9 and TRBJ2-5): DTGVSQNPRHKITKRGQNVTFRCDPISEHNRLYWYRQTLGQGPEFLTYFQNEAQLEKSRLLSDRFSAERPKGSFSTLEIQRTEQGDSAMYLCASSYTRGPGETQYFGPGTRLLVL.

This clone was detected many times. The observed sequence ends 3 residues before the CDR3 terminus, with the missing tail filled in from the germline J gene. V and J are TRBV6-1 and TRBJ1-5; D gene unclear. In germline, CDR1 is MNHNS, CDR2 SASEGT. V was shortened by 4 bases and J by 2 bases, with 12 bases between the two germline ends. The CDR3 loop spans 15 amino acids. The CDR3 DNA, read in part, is TGTGCCAGCAGTGTCCTAACAGATTGCAATCAGCCC. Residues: CASSVLTDCNQP. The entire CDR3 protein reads CASSVLTDCNQPQHF.

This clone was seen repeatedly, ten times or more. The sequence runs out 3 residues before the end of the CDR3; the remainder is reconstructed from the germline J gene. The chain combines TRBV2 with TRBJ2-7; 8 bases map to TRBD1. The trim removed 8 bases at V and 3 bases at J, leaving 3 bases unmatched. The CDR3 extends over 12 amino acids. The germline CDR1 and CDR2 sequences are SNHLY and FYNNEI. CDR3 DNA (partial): TGTGCCAGCCGGGACAGGTTCTACGAG. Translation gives CASRDRFYE. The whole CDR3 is CASRDRFYEQYF.

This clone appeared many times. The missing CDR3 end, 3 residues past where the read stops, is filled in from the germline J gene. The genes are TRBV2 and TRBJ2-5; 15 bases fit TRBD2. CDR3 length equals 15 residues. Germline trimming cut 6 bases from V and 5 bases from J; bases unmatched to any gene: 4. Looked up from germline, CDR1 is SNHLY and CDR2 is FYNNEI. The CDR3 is CASSLGLAGGETQYF. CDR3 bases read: TGTGCCAGCAGCTTGGGACTAGCGGGAGGTGAGACC. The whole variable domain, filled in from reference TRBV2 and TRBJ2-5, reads EPEVTQTPSHQVTQMGQEVILRCVPISNHLYFYWYRQILGQKVEFLVSFYNNEISEKSEIFDDQFSVERPDGSNFTLKIRSTKLEDSAMYFCASSLGLAGGETQYFGPGTRLLVL.

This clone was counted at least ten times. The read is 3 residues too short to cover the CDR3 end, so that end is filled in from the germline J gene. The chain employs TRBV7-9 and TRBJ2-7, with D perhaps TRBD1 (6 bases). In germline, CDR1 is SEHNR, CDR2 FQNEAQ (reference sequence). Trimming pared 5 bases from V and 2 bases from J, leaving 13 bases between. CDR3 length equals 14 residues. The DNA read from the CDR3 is TGTGCCAGCAGCCGGACAGAGACTACCTACGAG. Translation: CASSRTETTYE. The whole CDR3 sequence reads CASSRTETTYEQYF.

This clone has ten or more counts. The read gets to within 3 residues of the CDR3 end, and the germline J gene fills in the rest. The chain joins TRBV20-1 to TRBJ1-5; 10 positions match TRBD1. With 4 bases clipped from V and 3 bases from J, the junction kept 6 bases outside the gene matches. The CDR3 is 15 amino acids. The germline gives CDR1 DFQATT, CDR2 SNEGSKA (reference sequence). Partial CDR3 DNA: TGCAGTGCTATTTCGGGACAGGGGATCAATCAGCCC. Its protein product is CSAISGQGINQP. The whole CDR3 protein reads CSAISGQGINQPQHF.

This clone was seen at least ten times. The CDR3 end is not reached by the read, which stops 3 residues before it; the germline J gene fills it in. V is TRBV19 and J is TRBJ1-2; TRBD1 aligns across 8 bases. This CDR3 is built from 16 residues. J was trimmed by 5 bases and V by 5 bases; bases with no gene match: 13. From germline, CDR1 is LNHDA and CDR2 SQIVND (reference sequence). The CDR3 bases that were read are TGTGCCAGTAGTTACCCTCCAGGACAGGGAGGATATGGC. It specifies CASSYPPGQGGYG. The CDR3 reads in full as CASSYPPGQGGYGYTF.

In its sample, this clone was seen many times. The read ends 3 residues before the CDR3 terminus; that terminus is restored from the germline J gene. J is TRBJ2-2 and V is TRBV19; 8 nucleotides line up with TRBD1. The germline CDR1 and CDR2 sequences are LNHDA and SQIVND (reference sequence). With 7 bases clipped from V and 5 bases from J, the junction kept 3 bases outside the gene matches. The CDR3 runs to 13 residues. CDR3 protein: CASTYRGTGELFF. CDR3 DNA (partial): TGTGCCAGTACCTACAGGGGGACCGGGGAG.

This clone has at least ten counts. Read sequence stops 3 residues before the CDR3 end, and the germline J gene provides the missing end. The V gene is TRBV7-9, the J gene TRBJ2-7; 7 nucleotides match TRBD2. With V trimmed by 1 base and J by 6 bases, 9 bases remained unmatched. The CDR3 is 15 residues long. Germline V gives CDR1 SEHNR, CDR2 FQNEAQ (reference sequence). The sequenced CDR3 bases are TGTGCCAGCAGCTTAGGCCTGGCGGGAGAGGGCGAG. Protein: CASSLGLAGEGE. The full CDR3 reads CASSLGLAGEGEQYF.

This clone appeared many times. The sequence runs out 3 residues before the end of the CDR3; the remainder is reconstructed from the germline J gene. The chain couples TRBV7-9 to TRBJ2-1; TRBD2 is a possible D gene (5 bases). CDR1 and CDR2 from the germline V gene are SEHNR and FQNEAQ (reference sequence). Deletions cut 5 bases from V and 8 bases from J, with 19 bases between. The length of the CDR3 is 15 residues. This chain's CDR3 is CASSQFPASIDEQFF. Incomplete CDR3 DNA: TGTGCCAGCAGCCAGTTCCCCGCTAGCATCGATGAG.